This T cell receptor beta chain was found in a study of T cells in Graves' hyperthyroidism and ophthalmopathy. TCR beta CDR3 region amplification was performed from RNA transcripts. Carried out on the TCR CDR3, a first-round RT-PCR used the HTBI primer set. One entry per CDR3 protein results from TCRdb running MiXCR on the multiplex PCR reads. The sample holds hundreds of thousands of distinct CDR3 sequences, about 15% seen once. A word on this clonotype: A much larger clone sits a single nucleotide away, making a read error possible.

With V trimmed by 2 bases and J by 9 bases, 7 bases remained unmatched. The CDR3 is 16 residues long. The germline V gene encodes CDR1 SGHTA and CDR2 FQGNSA. The blood sample dates from first hyperthyroidism diagnosis, preceding any ophthalmopathy symptoms. This sequence was found in a woman in her twenties or thirties with Graves' hyperthyroidism that later progressed to Graves' ophthalmopathy. Sequencing input: blood. This sequence joins TRBV7-2 and TRBJ2-3; 14 bases fit TRBD2. The CDR3 loop is CASSLLPGLAGGTQYF. DNA for the CDR3: TGTGCCAGCAGCTTACTACCAGGACTAGCGGGAGGCACGCAGTATTTT. Looking up the rest from reference TRBV7-2 and TRBJ2-3 gives the full variable domain: GAGVSQSPSNKVTEKGKDVELRCDPISGHTALYWYRQSLGQGLEFLIYFQGNSAPDKSGLPSDRFSAERTGGSVSTLTIQRTQQEDSAVYLCASSLLPGLAGGTQYFGPGTRLTVL.